This paragraph reports one TCR beta chain. 13 Jbeta primers and 60 Vbeta primers were used for the PCR. Assay used: immunoSEQ multiplex PCR; TCRdb lists only in-frame clones, some missing. The sample's table shows 100,000 to 150,000 clones. This sample is drawn from a study of cytomegalovirus exposure and HLA in healthy donors. Trimming cost V 6 bases and J 8 bases, with 14 bases left between them. The CDR3 loop spans 14 amino acids. Germline V CDR1 and CDR2: MNHEY, SMNVEV (reference sequence). This receptor was taken from a woman between 40 and 55 years old in good health and CMV-seronegative. Sequencing was done on a sample of PBMCs. V usage is TRBV27 and J usage is TRBJ1-6; D not resolved. CDR3 sequence (DNA): TGTGCCAGCAGCAGGAGGATCGGGGATTCACCCCTCCACTTT. It is translated as CASSRRIGDSPLHF.